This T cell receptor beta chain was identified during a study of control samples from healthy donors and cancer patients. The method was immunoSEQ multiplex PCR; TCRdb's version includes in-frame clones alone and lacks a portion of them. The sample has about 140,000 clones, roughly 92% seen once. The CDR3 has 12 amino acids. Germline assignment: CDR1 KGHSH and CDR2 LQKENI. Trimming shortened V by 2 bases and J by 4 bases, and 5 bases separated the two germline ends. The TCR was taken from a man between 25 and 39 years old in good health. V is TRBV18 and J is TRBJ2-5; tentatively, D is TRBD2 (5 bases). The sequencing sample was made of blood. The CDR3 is CASSPEGETQYF. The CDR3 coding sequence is TGTGCCAGCTCACCAGAGGGAGAGACCCAGTACTTC.